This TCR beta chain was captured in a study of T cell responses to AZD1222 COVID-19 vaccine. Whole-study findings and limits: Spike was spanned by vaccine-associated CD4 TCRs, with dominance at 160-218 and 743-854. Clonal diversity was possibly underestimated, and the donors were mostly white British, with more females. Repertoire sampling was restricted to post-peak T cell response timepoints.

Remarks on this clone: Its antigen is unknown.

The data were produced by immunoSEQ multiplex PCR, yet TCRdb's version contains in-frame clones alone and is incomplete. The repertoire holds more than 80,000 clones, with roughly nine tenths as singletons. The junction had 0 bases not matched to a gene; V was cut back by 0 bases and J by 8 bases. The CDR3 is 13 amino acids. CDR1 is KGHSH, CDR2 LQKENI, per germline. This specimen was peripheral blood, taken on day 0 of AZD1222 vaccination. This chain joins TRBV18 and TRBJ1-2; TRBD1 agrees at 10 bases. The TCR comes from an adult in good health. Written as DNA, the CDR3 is TGTGCCAGCTCACCACCGACAGGGGGCGGCTACACCTTC. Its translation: CASSPPTGGGYTF.